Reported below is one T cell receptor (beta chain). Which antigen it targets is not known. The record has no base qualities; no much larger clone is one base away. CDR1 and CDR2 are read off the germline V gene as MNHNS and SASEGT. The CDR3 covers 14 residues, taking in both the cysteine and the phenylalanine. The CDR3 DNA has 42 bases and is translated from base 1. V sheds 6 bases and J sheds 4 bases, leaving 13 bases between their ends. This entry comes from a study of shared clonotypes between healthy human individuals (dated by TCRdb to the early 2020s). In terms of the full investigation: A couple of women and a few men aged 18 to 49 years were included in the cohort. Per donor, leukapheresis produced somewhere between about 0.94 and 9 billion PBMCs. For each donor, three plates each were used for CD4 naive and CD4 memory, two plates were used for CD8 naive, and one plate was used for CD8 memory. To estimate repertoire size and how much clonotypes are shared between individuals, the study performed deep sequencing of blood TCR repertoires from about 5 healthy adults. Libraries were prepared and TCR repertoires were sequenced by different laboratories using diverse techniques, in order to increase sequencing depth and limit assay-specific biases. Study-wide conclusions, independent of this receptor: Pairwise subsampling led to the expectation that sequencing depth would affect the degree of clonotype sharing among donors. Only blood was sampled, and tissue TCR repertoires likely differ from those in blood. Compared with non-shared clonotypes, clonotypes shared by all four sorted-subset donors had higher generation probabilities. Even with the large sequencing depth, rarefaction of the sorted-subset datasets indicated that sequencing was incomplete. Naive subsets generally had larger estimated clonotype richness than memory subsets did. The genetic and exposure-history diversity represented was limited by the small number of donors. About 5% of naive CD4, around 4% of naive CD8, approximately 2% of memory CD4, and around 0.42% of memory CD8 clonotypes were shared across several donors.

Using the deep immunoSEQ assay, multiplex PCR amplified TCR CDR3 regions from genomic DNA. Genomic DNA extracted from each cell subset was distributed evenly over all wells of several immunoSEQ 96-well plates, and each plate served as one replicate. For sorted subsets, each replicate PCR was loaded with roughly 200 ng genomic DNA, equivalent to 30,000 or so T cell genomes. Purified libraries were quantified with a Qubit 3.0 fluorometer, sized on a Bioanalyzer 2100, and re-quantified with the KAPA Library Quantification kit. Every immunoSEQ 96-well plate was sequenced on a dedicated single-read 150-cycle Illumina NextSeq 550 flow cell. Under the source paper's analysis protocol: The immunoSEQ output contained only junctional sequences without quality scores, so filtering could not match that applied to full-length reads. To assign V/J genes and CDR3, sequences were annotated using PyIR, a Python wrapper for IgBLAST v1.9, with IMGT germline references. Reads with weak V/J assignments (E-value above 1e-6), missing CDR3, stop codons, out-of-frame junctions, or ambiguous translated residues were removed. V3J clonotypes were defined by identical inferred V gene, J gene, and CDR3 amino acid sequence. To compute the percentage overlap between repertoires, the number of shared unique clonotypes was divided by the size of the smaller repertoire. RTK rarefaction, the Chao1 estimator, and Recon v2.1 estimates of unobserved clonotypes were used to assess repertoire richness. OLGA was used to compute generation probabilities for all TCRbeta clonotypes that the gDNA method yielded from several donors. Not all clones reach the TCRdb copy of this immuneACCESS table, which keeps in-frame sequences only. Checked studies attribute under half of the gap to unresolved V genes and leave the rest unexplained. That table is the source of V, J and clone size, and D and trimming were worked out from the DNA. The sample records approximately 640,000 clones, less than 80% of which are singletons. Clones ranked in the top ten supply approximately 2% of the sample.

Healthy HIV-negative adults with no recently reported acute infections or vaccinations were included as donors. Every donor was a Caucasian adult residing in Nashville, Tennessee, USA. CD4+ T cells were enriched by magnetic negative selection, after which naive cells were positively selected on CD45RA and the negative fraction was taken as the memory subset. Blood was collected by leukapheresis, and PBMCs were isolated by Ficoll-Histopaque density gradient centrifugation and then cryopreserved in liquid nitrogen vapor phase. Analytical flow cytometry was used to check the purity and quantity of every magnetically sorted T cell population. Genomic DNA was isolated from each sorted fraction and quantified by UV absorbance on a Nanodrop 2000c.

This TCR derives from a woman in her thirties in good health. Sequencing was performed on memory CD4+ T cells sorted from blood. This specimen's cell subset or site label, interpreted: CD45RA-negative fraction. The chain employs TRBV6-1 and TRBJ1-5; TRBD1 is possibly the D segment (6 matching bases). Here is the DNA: TGTGCCAGCAGGGACAGAAGTTTGAATCAGCCCCAGCATTTT. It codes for CASRDRSLNQPQHF.